The clone carrying this T cell receptor (beta chain) was seen only a few times. Antigen unknown. A much larger clone differs from this one at a single base, so this may be a read error. The data are from a study of breast tumors, draining lymph nodes, adjacent tissues. TCRdb recomputed calls from the multiplex PCR reads with MiXCR, one row per CDR3 protein. The repertoire has around 250,000 distinct CDR3 sequences, 30% to 35% of them found once; the top ten carry approximately 3.3%. Study conclusions and caveats: Tumor repertoires ranked between lymph nodes and nontumor tissue in diversity, with V and J gene preferences.

Germline CDR1 is SGHTA and CDR2 is FQGNSA. There are 15 residues in the CDR3. Samples came from axillary lymph nodes draining the breast cancer. This sequence was found in a female donor with breast cancer. Some clones in this sample may be carry-over from other donors' samples. Sequences were obtained from axillary lymph node tissue. The rearrangement joins TRBV7-2 to TRBJ2-7; D may match TRBD1 or TRBD2 (6 bases each). Here the CDR3 reads CASSRRGELAYEQHF. In nucleotides, the CDR3 is TGTGCCAGCAGCCGGAGGGGGGAGTTAGCCTACGAGCAGCACTTC.